This record concerns one TCR beta chain sequence. The method was immunoSEQ multiplex PCR; TCRdb's version includes in-frame clones alone and lacks a portion of them. Seen here are approximately 130,000 clones, 90% to 95% observed once, and the top ten hold 1%. This entry comes from a study of OX40 agonist ivuxolimab in advanced cancers. Study background: Partial responses were achieved by three patients: one hepatocellular carcinoma, two cutaneous melanoma.

Unmatched junction bases numbered 9, after V lost 6 bases and J lost 5 bases. The CDR3 contains 15 residues. Germline V CDR1 and CDR2: MNHNY, SVGAGI (reference sequence). The chain uses TRBV6-6 and TRBJ1-5; 8 bases fit TRBD1. The clonotype comes from an adult with an advanced solid tumor such as melanoma, head and neck, liver or kidney cancer. Sequences were derived from CD4+ or CD8+ T cells sorted from blood, sampled in a trial of the OX40 agonist ivuxolimab. The CDR3 DNA follows: TGTGCCAGCAGCTCCAGGGGGCGTATAGATCAGCCCCAGCATTTT. Its translation is CASSSRGRIDQPQHF.